The next 20 T cell receptor beta chains were all read from a single sample in a study of blood T cell repertoires in COVID-19. Measured with immunoSEQ multiplex PCR; TCRdb has only the in-frame clones, and not every one. This repertoire shows around 500,000 clones, 88% found once; its top ten account for roughly 1.9%. The sequenced material came from PBMCs or T cells enriched from blood (not recorded which). The receptors were gathered from a woman between 40 and 55 years old who had recovered from COVID-19.

The J gene is TRBJ1-5, the V gene TRBV19; TRBD1 matches 7 bases. Looked up from germline, CDR1 is LNHDA and CDR2 is SQIVND (reference sequence). CDR3 size: 16 residues. V dropped 6 bases and J dropped 0; count of bases not matched to a gene: 8. CDR3 coding DNA: TGTGCCAGTAGCTCAGACAGGGTCTATAGCAATCAGCCCCAGCATTTT. Translation gives CASSSDRVYSNQPQHF.

The chain links TRBV11-2 to TRBJ1-1; no clear D gene. The CDR3 spans 13 residues. Germline V lookup: CDR1 SGHAT, CDR2 FQNNGV. Trimming shortened V by 0 bases and J by 6 bases, and 8 bases separated the two germline ends. In DNA, the CDR3 is TGTGCCAGCAGCTTAGAGAAGCCGGCTGAAGCTTTCTTT. Amino acid sequence: CASSLEKPAEAFF.

The chain recombines TRBV9 with TRBJ2-7, with D perhaps matching TRBD2 (6 bases). Trimming stripped 2 bases from V and 0 bases from J, with 21 bases between. The CDR3 spans 18 residues. Germline V gives CDR1 SGDLS, CDR2 YYNGEE. CDR3 loop: CASSVRTNSGTSSYEQYF. Here the CDR3 DNA reads TGTGCCAGCAGCGTCAGAACAAATAGCGGAACTAGCTCCTACGAGCAGTACTTC.

This chain links TRBV9 with TRBJ2-3; D is perhaps TRBD2 (5 bases). Trimming shortened V by 3 bases and J by 3 bases, and 14 bases separated the two germline ends. In germline, CDR1 is SGDLS, CDR2 YYNGEE. The length of the CDR3 is 15 residues. The CDR3 sequence is CASSASDRLTDTQYF. The CDR3 nucleotides are TGTGCCAGCAGCGCTTCGGACCGACTAACAGATACGCAGTATTTT.

V is TRBV4-3 and J is TRBJ2-2; D perhaps matches TRBD2 (5 bases). Trimming shortened V by 1 base and J by 3 bases, and 9 bases separated the two germline ends. This CDR3 has 15 amino acids. Germline CDR1 reads LGHNA; CDR2 reads YSLEER. CDR3 residues: CASSQVFSDTGELFF. The CDR3 nucleotides are TGCGCCAGCAGCCAAGTCTTTAGCGACACCGGGGAGCTGTTTTTT.

This chain uses TRBV6-2 or TRBV6-3 with TRBJ2-7; 11 bases are a match to TRBD1. Germline CDR1 and CDR2: MNHEY and SVGEGT. The J segment lost 5 bases and the V segment lost 4 bases, leaving 1 base of the junction unmatched. The length of the CDR3 is 13 residues. Written as DNA, the CDR3 is TGTGCCAGCAGTTGGACAGGGGGCCACGAGCAGTACTTC. It is translated as CASSWTGGHEQYF.

Written as DNA, the CDR3 is TGTGCCAGGGAGGGGGCCCAGCCCCAGCATTTT. Translation gives CAREGAQPQHF. The genes are TRBV19 and TRBJ1-5, with 7 bases fitting TRBD1. The CDR3 is 11 amino acids. Germline V gene lookup returns CDR1 LNHDA and CDR2 SQIVND (reference sequence). V shed 9 bases, J shed 7 bases, and the junction held 3 bases outside the gene matches. The full variable domain, with the rest looked up from reference TRBV19 and TRBJ1-5, is DGGITQSPKYLFRKEGQNVTLSCEQNLNHDAMYWYRQDPGQGLRLIYYSQIVNDFQKGDIAEGYSVSREKKESFPLTVTSAQKNPTAFYLCAREGAQPQHFGDGTRLSIL.

The chain carries TRBV27 and TRBJ2-3; D is perhaps TRBD2 (5 bases). The V end was cut by 7 bases, the J end by 0 bases, with 14 bases between. The CDR3 loop spans 15 amino acids. Germline CDR1 MNHEY, CDR2 SMNVEV (reference sequence). CDR3 loop: CASTRASSSTDTQYF. In DNA, the CDR3 is TGTGCCAGCACCCGGGCTAGCAGTAGCACAGATACGCAGTATTTT.

This CDR3 reads CASKPRTGNRVTQYF. CDR3 in DNA: TGTGCCAGTAAACCTCGGACAGGCAACCGGGTGACCCAGTACTTC. The rearrangement uses TRBV19 and TRBJ2-5; TRBD1 matches 7 bases. The trim removed 7 bases at V and 7 bases at J, leaving 15 bases unmatched. The CDR3 contains 15 residues. Germline V gene data show CDR1 as LNHDA and CDR2 as SQIVND (reference sequence). Using reference TRBV19 and TRBJ2-5 for the parts outside the CDR3, the full variable domain is DGGITQSPKYLFRKEGQNVTLSCEQNLNHDAMYWYRQDPGQGLRLIYYSQIVNDFQKGDIAEGYSVSREKKESFPLTVTSAQKNPTAFYLCASKPRTGNRVTQYFGPGTRLLVL.

The chain combines TRBV5-1 with TRBJ1-5; the match to TRBD1 covers 10 bases. V lost 1 base and J lost 6; bases outside the gene matches: 4. Germline-derived CDR1 and CDR2 are SGHRS and YFSETQ. This CDR3 region has 15 residues. DNA for the CDR3: TGCGCCAGCAGCTTGACGACAGGGGGCGGTCAGCCCCAGCATTTT. It translates to CASSLTTGGGQPQHF.

The CDR3 reads CAWSVIQGARAFF. As DNA, the CDR3 is TGTGCCTGGAGTGTAATACAGGGGGCGAGAGCTTTCTTT. The chain uses TRBV30 and TRBJ1-1, with TRBD1 matching 9 bases. V trimming: 0 bases; J trimming: 10 bases; junction bases outside the gene matches: 6. The V gene's germline CDR1 is GTSNPN and CDR2 SVGIG (reference sequence). The CDR3 loop spans 13 amino acids.

The chain has TRBV19 and TRBJ1-3; D gene unclear. This CDR3 is built from 15 residues. With 1 base removed from V and 0 bases from J, the gap between germline ends came to 7 bases. Germline V lookup: CDR1 LNHDA, CDR2 SQIVND (reference sequence). CDR3 region: CASSIGTGSGNTIYF. The CDR3 DNA sequence: TGTGCCAGTAGTATAGGAACGGGCTCTGGAAACACCATATATTTT.

The J gene is TRBJ2-7, the V gene TRBV1; whether TRBD2, the table's D call, matches the DNA was not checked. TRBV1 is a pseudogene locus. The CDR3 loop spans 16 amino acids. DNA of the CDR3: TGCACCAGCAGTTCCCCGATTCGAGGGAGTGACTACGAGCAGTACTTC. This gives the protein CTSSSPIRGSDYEQYF.

This clone was counted between two and nine times. The chain combines TRBV7-9 with TRBJ1-2, with a tentative D call TRBD1 (6 bases). V gave up 4 bases and J gave up 11 bases, with 20 bases separating them. The germline gives CDR1 SEHNR, CDR2 FQNEAQ (reference sequence). This CDR3 region has 14 residues. The CDR3 is CASSSGQNSGRYTF. For the CDR3, the DNA is TGTGCCAGCAGCTCGGGACAAAATAGCGGGAGGTACACCTTC.

The rearrangement links TRBV5-6 to TRBJ1-1, with D perhaps TRBD1 (5 bases). The CDR3 runs to 13 residues. CDR1 and CDR2 (germline): SGHDT, YYEEEE. Trimming stripped 6 bases from V and 6 bases from J, with 15 bases between. CDR3 nucleotides: TGTGCCAGCACCCTGGGGGGACCAGCTGAAGCTTTCTTT. Translating it yields CASTLGGPAEAFF.

The V call is TRBV9, the J call TRBJ2-5, with a weak D call TRBD2 (6 bases). Germline values: CDR1 SGDLS, CDR2 YYNGEE. V lost 0 bases, J lost 4 bases, and 10 bases lay in between. The CDR3 consists of 14 residues. CDR3 region: CASSVEGGGETQYF. CDR3 DNA sequence: TGTGCCAGCAGCGTAGAGGGAGGTGGAGAGACCCAGTACTTC.

The chain has TRBV19 and TRBJ2-4; 10 bases are shared with TRBD2. CDR1 and CDR2 (germline): LNHDA, SQIVND (reference sequence). There are 14 residues in the CDR3. Unmatched junction bases numbered 3, after V lost 3 bases and J lost 7 bases. CDR3 in amino acids: CASSMSGRANIQYF. CDR3 nucleotides: TGTGCCAGTAGTATGAGCGGGAGGGCCAACATTCAGTACTTC.

The chain joins TRBV19 to TRBJ1-5, with 7 bases aligning to TRBD1. The junction had 10 bases not matched to a gene; V was cut back by 8 bases and J by 6 bases. CDR1 is LNHDA and CDR2 is SQIVND in the germline V gene (reference sequence). This CDR3 has 14 residues. The CDR3 DNA reads as TGTGCCAGTCGCCTTGAGCGACAGGGTCAGCCCCAGCATTTT. This codes for CASRLERQGQPQHF.

V and J are TRBV28 and TRBJ1-1; 7 bases match TRBD1. With 5 bases clipped from V and 3 bases from J, the junction kept 9 bases outside the gene matches. CDR1 and CDR2 (germline): MDHEN, SYDVKM. This CDR3 comprises 15 residues. The CDR3 DNA follows: TGTGCCAGCAGTCCGATCCACAGGGGTTACACTGAAGCTTTCTTT. It specifies CASSPIHRGYTEAFF.

The rearrangement uses TRBV5-4 and TRBJ1-2, with 7 bases identical to TRBD1. Germline CDR1 SGHNT, CDR2 YYREEE (reference sequence). The CDR3 totals 14 residues. The junction had 2 bases not matched to a gene; V was cut back by 2 bases and J by 1 base. The CDR3 DNA reads as TGTGCCAGCAGCTTACGACAGGGTAACTATGGCTACACCTTC. Amino acids: CASSLRQGNYGYTF.